A selection of T cell receptor beta chains follows, all from one sample in a study of neurological immune-mediated disorders. MiXCR was run by TCRdb on the 5' RACE reads, yielding one entry per CDR3 protein. The table shows about 46,000 distinct CDR3 sequences, with about 2% occurring only once. The sample consisted of PBMCs. All receptors come from a woman aged 40 to 50 with multiple sclerosis. The CDR3 runs from the conserved cysteine through the conserved F or W. The order of the fields is J gene, CDR3 length, clone size, D gene, V gene, CDR3 protein, CDR3 DNA. D genes are given only for firm matches. Where a row states a size, it is once, few, many or the class of an expanded clone; other rows omit it.

J gene: TRBJ1-3
CDR3 length: 13
clone size: many
D gene: .
V gene: TRBV29-1
CDR3 protein: CSVARSSGNTIYF
CDR3 DNA: TGCAGCGTTGCTCGCAGCTCTGGAAACACCATATATTTT

J gene: TRBJ2-3
CDR3 length: 14
clone size: many
D gene: .
V gene: TRBV10-2
CDR3 protein: CASRRRVETDTQYF
CDR3 DNA: TGCGCCAGCAGGCGCAGGGTCGAGACAGATACGCAGTATTTT

J gene: TRBJ2-4
CDR3 length: 16
clone size: many
D gene: .
V gene: TRBV6-6
CDR3 protein: CASSYSRGLGKNIQYF
CDR3 DNA: TGTGCCAGCAGTTACTCCCGGGGGCTGGGCAAAAACATTCAGTACTTC

J gene: TRBJ1-4
CDR3 length: 14
clone size: many
D gene: .
V gene: TRBV20-1
CDR3 protein: CSASGGVANEKLFF
CDR3 DNA: TGCAGTGCCTCCGGAGGGGTGGCTAATGAAAAACTGTTTTTT

J gene: TRBJ2-1
CDR3 length: 16
clone size: many
D gene: TRBD1
V gene: TRBV14
CDR3 protein: CASSQDPGQFMNEQFF
CDR3 DNA: TGTGCCAGCAGCCAAGATCCGGGACAGTTTATGAATGAGCAGTTCTTC

J gene: TRBJ2-6
CDR3 length: 17
clone size: many
D gene: TRBD1
V gene: TRBV10-3
CDR3 protein: CAISNTGTGAGANVLTF
CDR3 DNA: TGTGCCATCTCCAACACCGGGACAGGGGCTGGGGCCAACGTCCTGACTTTC

J gene: TRBJ2-6
CDR3 length: 17
clone size: many
D gene: TRBD1
V gene: TRBV20-1
CDR3 protein: CSALGRGPGSGANVLTF
CDR3 DNA: TGCAGTGCTCTAGGAAGGGGGCCGGGGTCTGGGGCCAACGTCCTGACTTTC

J gene: TRBJ1-2
CDR3 length: 15
clone size: .
D gene: .
V gene: TRBV2
CDR3 protein: CASSEGAGSFYGYTF
CDR3 DNA: TGTGCCAGCAGTGAAGGGGCAGGGTCGTTCTATGGCTACACCTTC

J gene: TRBJ2-1
CDR3 length: 17
clone size: many
D gene: .
V gene: TRBV7-7
CDR3 protein: CASSSSSTPSSYNEQFF
CDR3 DNA: TGTGCCAGCAGCTCATCATCGACTCCGAGCTCCTACAATGAGCAGTTCTTC

J gene: TRBJ2-5
CDR3 length: 13
clone size: many
D gene: .
V gene: TRBV20-1
CDR3 protein: CSARTGIQETQYF
CDR3 DNA: TGCAGTGCGAGAACAGGAATTCAAGAGACCCAGTACTTC

J gene: TRBJ2-1
CDR3 length: 15
clone size: many
D gene: .
V gene: TRBV11-1
CDR3 protein: CASSLRLSSYNEQFF
CDR3 DNA: TGTGCCAGCAGCTTAAGGCTAAGCTCCTACAATGAGCAGTTCTTC

J gene: TRBJ1-2
CDR3 length: 13
clone size: many
D gene: TRBD1
V gene: TRBV5-1
CDR3 protein: CASSTGTVGGYTF
CDR3 DNA: TGCGCCAGCAGCACCGGGACAGTGGGCGGCTACACCTTC

J gene: TRBJ2-2
CDR3 length: 17
clone size: many
D gene: .
V gene: TRBV20-1
CDR3 protein: CSARDGGRAYQTGELFF
CDR3 DNA: TGCAGTGCTAGAGATGGGGGCAGGGCATATCAAACCGGGGAGCTGTTTTTT

J gene: TRBJ1-2
CDR3 length: 14
clone size: many
D gene: .
V gene: TRBV5-1
CDR3 protein: CASSLDQGSYGYTF
CDR3 DNA: TGCGCCAGCAGCTTGGACCAGGGAAGCTATGGCTACACCTTC

J gene: TRBJ2-1
CDR3 length: 20
clone size: many
D gene: TRBD1
V gene: TRBV5-1
CDR3 protein: CASSRWRRDSGSSSYNEQFF
CDR3 DNA: TGCGCCAGCAGCCGCTGGAGACGGGACAGCGGTTCGAGCTCCTACAATGAGCAGTTCTTC

J gene: TRBJ1-1
CDR3 length: 16
clone size: many
D gene: .
V gene: TRBV5-1
CDR3 protein: CASSLESVGGAHVAFF
CDR3 DNA: TGCGCCAGCAGCTTGGAGTCTGTAGGGGGGGCGCATGTAGCTTTCTTT

J gene: TRBJ1-4
CDR3 length: 16
clone size: many
D gene: .
V gene: TRBV18
CDR3 protein: CASSPLRQELNEKLFF
CDR3 DNA: TGTGCCAGCTCACCTCTTAGACAGGAACTGAATGAAAAACTGTTTTTT

J gene: TRBJ2-7
CDR3 length: 16
clone size: many
D gene: TRBD1
V gene: TRBV7-9
CDR3 protein: CASSPHRGTGAYEQYF
CDR3 DNA: TGTGCCAGCAGCCCGCATAGGGGGACAGGGGCCTACGAGCAGTACTTC

J gene: TRBJ1-1
CDR3 length: 12
clone size: many
D gene: .
V gene: TRBV5-1
CDR3 protein: CASSSGGTEAFF
CDR3 DNA: TGCGCCAGCAGCTCTGGTGGAACTGAAGCTTTCTTT

J gene: TRBJ2-1
CDR3 length: 14
clone size: many
D gene: .
V gene: TRBV5-1
CDR3 protein: CASSLVPGVNEQFF
CDR3 DNA: TGCGCCAGCAGCTTGGTCCCAGGGGTGAATGAGCAGTTCTTC

J gene: TRBJ1-3
CDR3 length: 11
clone size: many
D gene: .
V gene: TRBV6-6
CDR3 protein: CASWEGNTIYF
CDR3 DNA: TGTGCCAGCTGGGAGGGAAACACCATATATTTT

J gene: TRBJ1-1
CDR3 length: 15
clone size: many
D gene: .
V gene: TRBV12-3/TRBV12-4
CDR3 protein: CASSTQGVANTEAFF
CDR3 DNA: TGTGCCAGCAGTACTCAAGGGGTTGCGAACACTGAAGCTTTCTTT

J gene: TRBJ2-3
CDR3 length: 15
clone size: many
D gene: TRBD2
V gene: TRBV5-1
CDR3 protein: CASSSGAGWTDTQYF
CDR3 DNA: TGCGCCAGCAGCTCCGGAGCGGGGTGGACAGATACGCAGTATTTT

J gene: TRBJ1-1
CDR3 length: 14
clone size: many
D gene: .
V gene: TRBV5-1
CDR3 protein: CASSLAGTVTEAFF
CDR3 DNA: TGCGCCAGCAGCTTGGCCGGCACGGTCACTGAAGCTTTCTTT

J gene: TRBJ2-2
CDR3 length: 15
clone size: many
D gene: .
V gene: TRBV4-1
CDR3 protein: CASSRRVGAPGELFF
CDR3 DNA: TGCGCCAGCAGCCGCAGAGTGGGGGCCCCCGGGGAGCTGTTTTTT

J gene: TRBJ2-7
CDR3 length: 11
clone size: many
D gene: .
V gene: TRBV25-1
CDR3 protein: CASSGPREQYF
CDR3 DNA: TGTGCCAGCAGTGGTCCCCGCGAGCAGTACTTC

J gene: TRBJ1-6
CDR3 length: 17
clone size: many
D gene: .
V gene: TRBV6-6
CDR3 protein: CASTGSGRVTYNSPLHF
CDR3 DNA: TGTGCCAGCACGGGGTCTGGACGGGTAACCTATAATTCACCCCTCCACTTT

J gene: TRBJ2-7
CDR3 length: 14
clone size: many
D gene: .
V gene: TRBV14
CDR3 protein: CASSQGGNLYEQYF
CDR3 DNA: TGTGCCAGCAGCCAAGGGGGCAATCTCTACGAGCAGTACTTC

J gene: TRBJ2-4
CDR3 length: 14
clone size: many
D gene: .
V gene: TRBV20-1
CDR3 protein: CSAKVPGNKNIQYF
CDR3 DNA: TGCAGTGCTAAAGTACCGGGGAACAAAAACATTCAGTACTTC

J gene: TRBJ1-5
CDR3 length: 13
clone size: many
D gene: .
V gene: TRBV7-9
CDR3 protein: CASSYGTVQPQHF
CDR3 DNA: TGTGCCAGCAGCTACGGGACCGTTCAGCCCCAGCATTTT

J gene: TRBJ2-5
CDR3 length: 13
clone size: many
D gene: .
V gene: TRBV11-3
CDR3 protein: CASSPLGAETQYF
CDR3 DNA: TGTGCCAGCAGCCCCTTGGGCGCCGAGACCCAGTACTTC